Shown below are 26 T cell receptor beta chains from a single sample sequenced in a study of T cell responses to AZD1222 COVID-19 vaccine. Profiling relied on immunoSEQ multiplex PCR, and the TCRdb table lists in-frame clones only, not all of them. The table records 45,000 to 65,000 clones, over 70% of them present only once. Sequenced material: peripheral blood, taken on day 0 of AZD1222 vaccination. These receptors were taken from an adult in good health.

The rearrangement joins TRBV5-4 to TRBJ1-1; tentatively, D is TRBD1 (5 bases). Trimming removed 3 bases at V and 5 bases at J, with 14 bases between. Per the germline V gene, CDR1 is SGHNT and CDR2 is YYREEE (reference sequence). This CDR3 contains 14 residues. The CDR3: CASSSGGRGTEAFF. DNA of the CDR3: TGTGCCAGCAGCTCGGGAGGGAGGGGAACTGAAGCTTTCTTT.

The chain employs TRBV7-2 and TRBJ1-1, with D uncertain. The V gene lost 2 bases and the J gene lost 0 bases, with 7 bases spanning the gap. CDR1 and CDR2 from the germline V gene are SGHTA and FQGNSA. CDR3 size: 14 residues. The CDR3 loop is CASSLYDMNTEAFF. The CDR3 DNA follows: TGTGCCAGCAGCTTATACGACATGAACACTGAAGCTTTCTTT.

V usage is TRBV2 and J usage is TRBJ1-2, with D tentatively TRBD1 (6 bases). CDR1 is SNHLY and CDR2 is FYNNEI in the germline V gene. The CDR3 runs to 16 residues. The V end was cut by 4 bases, the J end by 0 bases, with 15 bases between. The CDR3 region is CASSGGSGTPNYGYTF. Here the CDR3 DNA reads TGTGCCAGCAGTGGGGGATCGGGGACACCTAACTATGGCTACACCTTC.

The chain couples TRBV7-2 to TRBJ2-3; a possible D gene is TRBD1 (6 bases). Germline CDR1 SGHTA, CDR2 FQGNSA. Deletions cut 3 bases from V and 3 bases from J, with 13 bases between. The CDR3 totals 15 residues. CDR3 loop: CASSFQQGWTDTQYF. DNA for the CDR3: TGTGCCAGCAGCTTTCAACAGGGTTGGACAGATACGCAGTATTTT. Supplemented by reference TRBV7-2 and TRBJ2-3, the full variable domain reads GAGVSQSPSNKVTEKGKDVELRCDPISGHTALYWYRQSLGQGLEFLIYFQGNSAPDKSGLPSDRFSAERTGGSVSTLTIQRTQQEDSAVYLCASSFQQGWTDTQYFGPGTRLTVL.

The chain combines TRBV6-5 with TRBJ1-2, with TRBD1 identical over 7 bases. The trim removed 4 bases at V and 4 bases at J, leaving 3 bases unmatched. The CDR3 runs 13 residues. Germline assignment: CDR1 MNHEY and CDR2 SVGAGI. CDR3 region: CASSSDRVYGYTF. The CDR3, as DNA: TGTGCCAGCAGTTCCGACAGGGTCTATGGCTACACCTTC.

The CDR3 reads CASSYEWGDGYTF. CDR3 sequence (DNA): TGTGCCAGCAGTTACGAATGGGGAGATGGCTACACCTTC. The chain links TRBV6-2 or TRBV6-3 to TRBJ1-2; no reliable D call. Germline assignment: CDR1 MNHEY and CDR2 SVGEGT. V was trimmed by 2 bases and J by 6 bases, leaving 10 bases between them. This CDR3 has 13 amino acids.

The chain carries TRBV11-3 and TRBJ2-1, with D perhaps TRBD1 or TRBD2 (6 bases each). Trimming removed 1 base at V and 10 bases at J, with 8 bases between. The CDR3 has 12 amino acids. From germline, CDR1 is SGHNT and CDR2 YENEEA. Here the CDR3 DNA reads TGTGCCAGCAGCTTAGGGAGGGGGGAGCAGTTCTTC. Translation gives CASSLGRGEQFF.

This sequence joins TRBV29-1 and TRBJ1-1; TRBD1 aligns across 10 bases. The J segment lost 1 base and the V segment lost 8 bases, leaving 7 bases of the junction unmatched. Germline-derived CDR1 and CDR2 are SQVTM and ANQGSEA. This CDR3 spans 14 amino acids. The CDR3 reads CSHRQGAGNTEAFF. The CDR3 DNA is TGCAGCCATAGACAGGGGGCTGGGAACACTGAAGCTTTCTTT.

This rearrangement joins TRBV5-5 to TRBJ1-1; D gene uncertain. Germline V gene lookup returns CDR1 SGHKS and CDR2 YYEKEE (reference sequence). The CDR3 has 13 residues. V was shortened by 5 bases and J by 5 bases, with 13 bases between the two germline ends. In nucleotides, the CDR3 is TGTGCCAGCAGTATAGGGTTAGGGACTGAAGCTTTCTTT. This encodes CASSIGLGTEAFF.

This clone ranks as medium-sized. V and J are TRBV30 and TRBJ1-1; no reliable D call. Trimming removed 0 bases at V and 8 bases at J, with 7 bases between. The CDR3 contains 11 residues. The germline gives CDR1 GTSNPN, CDR2 SVGIG (reference sequence). CDR3 loop: CAWSVVGEAFF. Written as DNA, the CDR3 is TGTGCCTGGAGTGTGGTGGGGGAAGCTTTCTTT.

This clone was seen only once. The same CDR3 is also encoded by other DNA sequences in this sample. The CDR3 reads CASSERALGGNQPQHF. The CDR3 bases are TGTGCCAGCAGTGAAAGGGCCTTAGGGGGCAATCAGCCCCAGCATTTT. The chain combines TRBV6-1 with TRBJ1-5; perhaps TRBD1 as D (5 bases). Germline lookup yields CDR1 MNHNS and CDR2 SASEGT. V lost 2 bases, J lost 2 bases, and 13 bases lay in between. This CDR3 is built from 16 residues.

This rearrangement joins TRBV6-4 to TRBJ2-7; 12 nucleotides match TRBD1. This CDR3 is 20 amino acids long. Trimming removed 0 bases from V and 4 bases from J; junction bases left unmatched: 16. CDR1 and CDR2 from the germline V gene are MRHNA and SNTAGT. This CDR3 reads CASSDSTGQGADTSGYEQYF. CDR3 bases: TGTGCCAGCAGTGACTCGACGGGACAGGGGGCGGACACCTCGGGGTACGAGCAGTACTTC.

J is TRBJ2-3 and V is TRBV3-1 (or the pseudogene TRBV3-2); TRBD1 is a possible D gene (6 bases). Germline-derived CDR1 and CDR2 are LGHDT and YNNKEL (reference sequence). Trimming left V 0 bases short and J 0 bases short, with 13 bases between. The CDR3 is made up of 17 amino acids. The CDR3 DNA follows: TGTGCCAGCAGCCAAGATAAGACAGGCCCTAGCACAGATACGCAGTATTTT. Translation: CASSQDKTGPSTDTQYF.

The chain carries TRBV19 and TRBJ2-5, with 8 bases that match TRBD2. Trimming cost V 5 bases and J 7 bases; bases outside gene matches: 9. This CDR3 comprises 14 residues. Germline assignment: CDR1 LNHDA and CDR2 SQIVND (reference sequence). This CDR3 is CASSPQVSGRTQYF. DNA of the CDR3: TGTGCCAGTAGTCCCCAGGTCAGCGGGAGGACCCAGTACTTC.

The V and J genes are TRBV4-1 and TRBJ2-2; 8 nucleotides line up with TRBD2. Germline lookup yields CDR1 MGHRA and CDR2 YSYEKL. The J segment lost 6 bases and the V segment lost 1 base, leaving 10 bases of the junction unmatched. The CDR3 sequence is 17 residues long. The CDR3 nucleotides read TGCGCCAGCAGCCAAGGTGACGGGAGGGCCCGATCCGGGGAGCTGTTTTTT. Protein sequence: CASSQGDGRARSGELFF.

The chain is built from TRBV11-3 and TRBJ1-3, with D perhaps TRBD1 (5 bases). The germline CDR1 and CDR2 sequences are SGHNT and YENEEA. The V and J ends lost 3 bases and 4 bases respectively, with 13 bases between them. The length of the CDR3 is 15 residues. For the CDR3, the DNA is TGTGCCAGCAGCTTGGCCGGGACGGAAGGAAACACCATATATTTT. Amino acids: CASSLAGTEGNTIYF. The full variable domain, in which reference TRBV11-3 and TRBJ1-3 provide the parts outside the CDR3, is EAGVVQSPRYKIIEKKQPVAFWCNPISGHNTLYWYLQNLGQGPELLIRYENEEAVDDSQLPKDRFSAERLKGVDSTLKIQPAELGDSAVYLCASSLAGTEGNTIYFGEGSWLTVV.

The chain employs TRBV3-1 (or the pseudogene TRBV3-2) and TRBJ1-2; D ambiguous. This CDR3 has 12 amino acids. V was clipped by 4 bases and J by 5 bases, with 8 bases between them. Germline V gives CDR1 LGHDT, CDR2 YNNKEL (reference sequence). CDR3 sequence reads: CASSRTDYGYTF. As DNA, the CDR3 is TGTGCCAGCAGCCGTACAGATTATGGCTACACCTTC.

V and J are TRBV18 and TRBJ2-5; no reliable D call. CDR1 KGHSH and CDR2 LQKENI come from the germline V gene. The V end was cut by 4 bases, the J end by 5 bases, with 8 bases between. This CDR3 is built from 12 residues. The chain's CDR3 is CASSLYGETQYF. In DNA form, the CDR3 reads TGTGCCAGCTCACTATATGGTGAGACCCAGTACTTC.

The V call is TRBV10-3, the J call TRBJ2-3; 10 bases fit TRBD2. CDR1 and CDR2 (germline): ENHRY, SYGVKD. The V gene end was trimmed by 0 bases and the J gene end by 0 bases; junction bases not matched to a gene: 0. The CDR3 consists of 16 residues. The CDR3 nucleotides read TGTGCCATCAGTGAGTCGACTAGCGGGAGCACAGATACGCAGTATTTT. Protein sequence: CAISESTSGSTDTQYF.

The V call is TRBV6-5, the J call TRBJ2-1; 8 bases agree with TRBD2. V gave up 0 bases and J gave up 8 bases; unmatched junction bases: 9. The germline CDR1 and CDR2 sequences are MNHEY and SVGAGI. CDR3 length: 16 residues. CDR3 in amino acids: CASSYSEREFGYEQFF. The DNA for the CDR3 is TGTGCCAGCAGTTACTCAGAGCGGGAGTTCGGGTATGAGCAGTTCTTC.

The J gene is TRBJ2-7, the V gene TRBV4-1; D not resolved. CDR3 length: 16 residues. Per the germline V gene, CDR1 is MGHRA and CDR2 is YSYEKL. V was trimmed by 0 bases and J by 0 bases, leaving 12 bases between them. The CDR3: CASSQDKDFSSYEQYF. CDR3 DNA: TGCGCCAGCAGCCAAGACAAGGATTTCAGCTCCTACGAGCAGTACTTC.

The chain is built from TRBV6-5 and TRBJ2-7; 10 bases are a match to TRBD1. The CDR3 runs to 14 residues. The germline V gene encodes CDR1 MNHEY and CDR2 SVGAGI. Trimming at V came to 5 bases and at J to 5 bases, leaving 6 bases not matched to a gene. The CDR3 nucleotides are TGTGCCAGCAGTCCCTTGGACAGGGGGGACGAGCAGTACTTC. Protein sequence: CASSPLDRGDEQYF.

The V call is TRBV5-1, the J call TRBJ2-3; maybe TRBD1 (6 bases). The V gene lost 4 bases and the J gene lost 2 bases, with 14 bases spanning the gap. The germline CDR1 and CDR2 sequences are SGHRS and YFSETQ. The CDR3 sequence is 15 residues long. CDR3 sequence reads: CASSLRDIATDTQYF. Written as DNA, the CDR3 is TGCGCCAGCAGCCTCCGGGACATAGCCACAGATACGCAGTATTTT. The entire variable domain, with the rest obtained from reference TRBV5-1 and TRBJ2-3, is as follows: KAGVTQTPRYLIKTRGQQVTLSCSPISGHRSVSWYQQTPGQGLQFLFEYFSETQRNKGNFPGRFSGRQFSNSRSEMNVSTLELGDSALYLCASSLRDIATDTQYFGPGTRLTVL.

The chain is built from TRBV28 and TRBJ1-4, with 9 nucleotides matching TRBD1. Trimming took 5 bases from V and 3 from J; bases not matched to a gene: 13. Germline CDR1 reads MDHEN; CDR2 reads SYDVKM. CDR3 length: 18 amino acids. The CDR3 spells CASSDDRDRVLANEKLFF. The CDR3 coding sequence is TGTGCCAGCAGTGACGACCGGGACAGGGTTCTAGCTAATGAAAAACTGTTTTTT.

This clone was detected a few times. This chain joins TRBV15 and TRBJ2-3, with 7 bases matching TRBD2. The CDR3 is 16 residues long. V trimming: 0 bases; J trimming: 4 bases; junction bases outside the gene matches: 7. Germline CDR1 is LNHNV and CDR2 is YYDKDF (reference sequence). The CDR3 DNA sequence: TGTGCCACCAGCAGAGATCGGGCGGGAGCGGCAGATACGCAGTATTTT. This codes for CATSRDRAGAADTQYF.

The chain uses TRBV7-9 and TRBJ1-5, with D uncertain. Germline V gene sequence: CDR1 SEHNR, CDR2 FQNEAQ (reference sequence). Trimming took 4 bases from V and 6 from J, leaving 7 bases between them. This CDR3 is 12 amino acids long. CDR3 region: CASSSEGQPQHF. In nucleotides, the CDR3 is TGTGCCAGCAGCTCTGAGGGTCAGCCCCAGCATTTT.